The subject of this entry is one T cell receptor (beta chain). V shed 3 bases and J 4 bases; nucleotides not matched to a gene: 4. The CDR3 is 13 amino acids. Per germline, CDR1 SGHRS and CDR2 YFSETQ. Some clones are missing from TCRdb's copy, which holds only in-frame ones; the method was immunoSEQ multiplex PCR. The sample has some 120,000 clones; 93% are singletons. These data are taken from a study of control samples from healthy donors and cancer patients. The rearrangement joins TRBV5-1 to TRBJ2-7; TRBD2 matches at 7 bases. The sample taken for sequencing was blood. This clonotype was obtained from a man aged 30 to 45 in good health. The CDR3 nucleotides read TGCGCCAGCAGCTCCCGGGGGGTATACGAGCAGTACTTC. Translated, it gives CASSSRGVYEQYF.